This T cell receptor beta chain was sequenced for a study of Ad26.COV2.S vaccination and SARS-CoV-2 variants. Study overall: COV1001, an Ad26.COV2.S trial, supplied this vaccine-arm donor. Study observations and caveats: Participants given vaccine showed non-spike TCR breadth similar to that of placebo recipients.

Documented treatment: over 15 received Ad26.COV2.S at low or high dose, single or two shots; 5 received placebo; per-sample allocation not given. Collection of the samples took place on day 63 after the first injection of vaccine or placebo. This Boston cohort included adults aged 18-55 years. Germline V gene data show CDR1 as SNHLY and CDR2 as FYNNEI. The CDR3 has 16 residues. V lost 7 bases and J lost 5; bases outside the gene matches: 13. Data came from immunoSEQ multiplex PCR; TCRdb stores just in-frame clones and leaves some out. This table has around 350,000 clones, 70% to 90% appearing once. This clone has just one count. Its specificity is not known.

This TCR was sampled from a person aged 18-65 years who received the Ad26.COV2.S COVID-19 vaccine or a placebo. This specimen consisted of peripheral blood, obtained in a trial of Ad26.COV2.S vaccine versus placebo. The chain links TRBV2 to TRBJ2-5, with 10 nucleotides matching TRBD2. The CDR3 spells CASKIRASGSLETQYF. In DNA, the CDR3 is TGTGCCAGCAAGATTAGGGCTAGCGGGAGTTTGGAGACCCAGTACTTC.